Given below is one TCR beta chain in context. Its target is not known. CDR1 and CDR2 from the germline V gene are SGHTA and FQGNSA. V gave up 6 bases and J gave up 2 bases, with 5 bases separating them. The length of the CDR3 is 13 residues. The data stem from a study of response to subunit inactivated influenza vaccine. Study-wide points: Every seasonal influenza vaccination brings in few new T cells, the authors suggested.

TCRdb reanalysed the RT-PCR reads using MiXCR and keeps one entry per CDR3 protein. This sample has 490,000 or so distinct CDR3 sequences, with about 8% found just once. Sequencing was performed on PBMCs from blood, taken roughly 24 months after vaccination. V and J are TRBV7-2 and TRBJ2-6; D call uncertain. This TCR was sampled from a man in his fifties or sixties who received an inactivated influenza vaccine. Written as DNA, the CDR3 is TGTGCCAGCAGGTTGACTGGGGCCAACGTCCTGACTTTC. This encodes CASRLTGANVLTF.